Below, 26 T cell receptor beta chains from the same sample are listed, as sequenced in a study of control samples from healthy donors and cancer patients. Assay: immunoSEQ multiplex PCR; the TCRdb copy retains only in-frame clones and omits some. The profile shows about 120,000 clones, roughly 87% of them singletons. Sequencing was performed on blood. All receptors derive from a man between 18 and 35 years old in good health.

The rearrangement links TRBV18 to TRBJ2-4, with D unclear. There are 15 residues in the CDR3. The ends were cut back, 1 base at V and 5 bases at J, with 12 bases in the middle. Per the germline V gene, CDR1 is KGHSH and CDR2 is LQKENI. CDR3 coding DNA: TGTGCCAGCTCACCACAGGGAAGCTACGAAAACATTCAGTACTTC. It codes for CASSPQGSYENIQYF. The whole variable domain, filled in from reference TRBV18 and TRBJ2-4, reads NAGVMQNPRHLVRRRGQEARLRCSPMKGHSHVYWYRQLPEEGLKFMVYLQKENIIDESGMPKERFSAEFPKEGPSILRIQQVVRGDSAAYFCASSPQGSYENIQYFGAGTRLSVL.

V usage is TRBV6-4 and J usage is TRBJ2-1; D not resolved. This CDR3 has 14 residues. V was pared by 2 bases and J by 5 bases, with 10 bases between. Germline V CDR1 and CDR2: MRHNA, SNTAGT. Written as DNA, the CDR3 is TGTGCCAGCAGTGACCCCTTAAAGGACAATGAGCAGTTCTTC. This sequence encodes CASSDPLKDNEQFF.

The V and J genes are TRBV12-3 or TRBV12-4 and TRBJ1-1, with D unclear. V gave up 7 bases and J gave up 1 base, with 10 bases separating them. The CDR3 sequence is 13 residues long. The CDR3: CASIPQENTEAFF. CDR3 coding DNA: TGTGCCAGCATCCCCCAGGAGAACACTGAAGCTTTCTTT.

V usage is TRBV12-5 and J usage is TRBJ1-5; weak D call: TRBD1 (6 bases). The CDR3 is made up of 11 amino acids. V lost 5 bases to trimming and J lost 11 bases, with 10 bases between them. Germline loops: CDR1 LGHNT, CDR2 FRNRAP. The CDR3 DNA reads as TGTGCTAGTGGTGGCCAGGGGACCCAGCATTTT. Its translation: CASGGQGTQHF.

V gene TRBV19 combines with J gene TRBJ1-5, with D uncertain. V was trimmed by 3 bases and J by 0 bases, leaving 9 bases between them. Looked up from germline, CDR1 is LNHDA and CDR2 is SQIVND (reference sequence). The CDR3 sequence is 15 residues long. CDR3 nucleotides: TGTGCCAGTAGTATGGTGAGGGATAGCAATCAGCCCCAGCATTTT. This encodes CASSMVRDSNQPQHF.

The chain is built from TRBV7-3 and TRBJ1-1; D gene unclear. From germline, CDR1 is SGHTA and CDR2 FQGTGA. The V end was cut by 1 base, the J end by 1 base, with 10 bases between. This CDR3 has 15 residues. CDR3 sequence reads: CASSLNSNKNTEAFF. For the CDR3, the DNA is TGTGCCAGCAGCTTAAACAGTAACAAGAACACTGAAGCTTTCTTT.

CDR3 region: CASTLGVPREKLFF. DNA of the CDR3: TGTGCCAGCACCCTGGGGGTGCCGCGGGAAAAACTGTTTTTT. The V and J genes are TRBV7-2 and TRBJ1-4, with a tentative D call TRBD1 (5 bases). The CDR3 is 14 amino acids. Germline V gene sequence: CDR1 SGHTA, CDR2 FQGNSA. V was trimmed by 7 bases and J by 8 bases, leaving 17 bases between them.

The V call is TRBV11-1, the J call TRBJ1-1; TRBD1 agrees at 9 bases. The junction had 9 bases not matched to a gene; V was cut back by 5 bases and J by 5 bases. Looked up from germline, CDR1 is SGHAT and CDR2 is FQDESV (reference sequence). The CDR3 extends over 15 amino acids. CDR3 in amino acids: CASSAPIQGATEAFF. The CDR3 bases are TGTGCCAGCAGCGCACCAATACAGGGGGCAACTGAAGCTTTCTTT.

The rearrangement uses TRBV5-6 and TRBJ1-5, with D unclear. Germline V gene sequence: CDR1 SGHDT, CDR2 YYEEEE. This CDR3 region has 13 residues. V was pared by 2 bases and J by 0 bases, with 3 bases between. The CDR3, as DNA: TGTGCCAGCAGCTTTAATAGCAATCAGCCCCAGCATTTT. Protein sequence: CASSFNSNQPQHF.

The rearrangement joins TRBV5-6 to TRBJ1-2; no definite D call. CDR1 and CDR2 from the germline V gene are SGHDT and YYEEEE. V was pared by 2 bases and J by 8 bases, with 16 bases between. The length of the CDR3 is 14 residues. The CDR3 loop is CASSLLHLLDGYTF. The CDR3 DNA is TGTGCCAGCAGCTTACTGCATCTGTTAGACGGCTACACCTTC.

The J gene is TRBJ1-1, the V gene TRBV6-5; D not certain. Trimming took 1 base from V and 1 from J, leaving 10 bases between them. CDR1 and CDR2 from the germline V gene are MNHEY and SVGAGI. The CDR3 spans 15 residues. CDR3 protein: CASSYLRVQNTEAFF. The DNA of the CDR3 is TGTGCCAGCAGTTACTTACGTGTGCAGAACACTGAAGCTTTCTTT.

This clone was seen a few times. This sequence joins TRBV9 and TRBJ2-1, with TRBD2 matching over 9 bases. CDR1 is SGDLS, CDR2 YYNGEE, per germline. This CDR3 is built from 18 residues. V shed 0 bases and J 7 bases; nucleotides not matched to a gene: 14. The CDR3 DNA is TGTGCCAGCAGCGTAGTTGGGGCGGGAGGGCCTTCGGAGAATGAGCAGTTCTTC. Translating gives CASSVVGAGGPSENEQFF. Full variable domain (missing parts from reference TRBV9 and TRBJ2-1): DSGVTQTPKHLITATGQRVTLRCSPRSGDLSVYWYQQSLDQGLQFLIQYYNGEERAKGNILERFSAQQFPDLHSELNLSSLELGDSALYFCASSVVGAGGPSENEQFFGPGTRLTVL.

J is TRBJ2-1 and V is TRBV5-1, with 7 bases lining up with TRBD2. The CDR3 contains 15 residues. The germline V gene has CDR1 SGHRS and CDR2 YFSETQ. With 2 bases clipped from V and 5 bases from J, the junction kept 7 bases outside the gene matches. The DNA for the CDR3 is TGCGCCAGCAGCTTAGACGGGACTACCGACAATGAGCAGTTCTTC. It specifies CASSLDGTTDNEQFF.

The gene calls are TRBV7-6 and TRBJ1-6; D unclear. Looked up from germline, CDR1 is SGHVS and CDR2 is FNYEAQ. V was clipped by 4 bases and J by 2 bases, with 15 bases between them. CDR3 length equals 17 residues. The CDR3 bases are TGTGCCAGCAGCTATAGGGCTGACGGGACCTATAATTCACCCCTCCACTTT. It codes for CASSYRADGTYNSPLHF.

The chain recombines TRBV2 with TRBJ1-4, with a weak D call TRBD1 (6 bases). The CDR3 totals 12 residues. The germline CDR1 and CDR2 sequences are SNHLY and FYNNEI. V was clipped by 5 bases and J by 13 bases, with 14 bases between them. DNA for the CDR3: TGTGCCAGCAGTCCACAGGGCGTCGGACTGTTTTTT. Translation: CASSPQGVGLFF.

The chain uses TRBV3-1 (or the pseudogene TRBV3-2) and TRBJ1-5, with 8 nucleotides matching TRBD1. This CDR3 is 15 amino acids long. V was pared by 1 base and J by 4 bases, with 3 bases of the junction left unmatched. Germline loops: CDR1 LGHDT, CDR2 YNNKEL (reference sequence). CDR3 loop: CASSQGTGRNQPQHF. CDR3 nucleotides: TGTGCCAGCAGCCAAGGGACAGGGAGGAATCAGCCCCAGCATTTT.

Only a few counts were recorded for this clone. This sequence joins TRBV7-9 and TRBJ2-7; perhaps TRBD2 as D (5 bases). Germline CDR1 reads SEHNR; CDR2 reads FQNEAQ (reference sequence). Trimming took 7 bases from V and 6 from J, leaving 19 bases between them. The CDR3 is 14 residues long. CDR3 loop: CASTEGWGTSEQYF. As DNA, the CDR3 is TGTGCCAGCACCGAGGGCTGGGGAACGAGCGAGCAGTACTTC. Based on the CDR3 plus reference TRBV7-9 and TRBJ2-7, the full variable domain is DTGVSQNPRHKITKRGQNVTFRCDPISEHNRLYWYRQTLGQGPEFLTYFQNEAQLEKSRLLSDRFSAERPKGSFSTLEIQRTEQGDSAMYLCASTEGWGTSEQYFGPGTRLTVT.

V gene TRBV29-1 combines with J gene TRBJ2-1, with TRBD1 matching 8 bases. This CDR3 spans 22 amino acids. The junction had 28 bases not matched to a gene; V was cut back by 0 bases and J by 6 bases. The V gene's germline CDR1 is SQVTM and CDR2 ANQGSEA. CDR3 amino acids: CSVEESISTGGVHPSRANEQFF. Written as DNA, the CDR3 is TGCAGCGTTGAAGAAAGTATATCCACAGGGGGAGTCCATCCTAGCCGGGCCAATGAGCAGTTCTTC.

The chain recombines TRBV18 with TRBJ2-5, with D maybe TRBD2 (5 bases). CDR1 KGHSH and CDR2 LQKENI come from the germline V gene. The V gene lost 0 bases and the J gene lost 4 bases, with 9 bases spanning the gap. The CDR3 has 14 amino acids. The CDR3 sequence: CASSPPVGRETQYF. In DNA form, the CDR3 reads TGTGCCAGCTCACCACCGGTGGGGAGAGAGACCCAGTACTTC.

The chain employs TRBV7-2 and TRBJ2-1, with 9 bases that match TRBD2. CDR3 length equals 17 residues. Germline V lookup: CDR1 SGHTA, CDR2 FQGNSA. Germline trimming cut 1 base from V and 2 bases from J; bases unmatched to any gene: 6. The CDR3 DNA reads as TGTGCCAGCAGCTTAGGGCCGGGACTAGCCCCCTACAATGAGCAGTTCTTC. This translates into CASSLGPGLAPYNEQFF.

The chain recombines TRBV28 with TRBJ1-1; D is undetermined. This CDR3 has 12 residues. The V gene lost 6 bases and the J gene lost 3 bases, with 8 bases spanning the gap. Germline lookup yields CDR1 MDHEN and CDR2 SYDVKM. The CDR3: CASSSGDTEAFF. The CDR3 DNA follows: TGTGCCAGCAGCTCCGGGGACACTGAAGCTTTCTTT.

This chain connects TRBV13 to TRBJ2-3; no reliable D call. Germline-derived CDR1 and CDR2 are PRHDT and FYEKMQ (reference sequence). The V end was cut by 4 bases, the J end by 0 bases, with 5 bases between. The CDR3 runs 13 residues. This CDR3 is CASSSSSTDTQYF. CDR3 sequence (DNA): TGTGCCAGCAGCTCCAGTAGCACAGATACGCAGTATTTT. Variable domain in full (rest from reference TRBV13 and TRBJ2-3): AAGVIQSPRHLIKEKRETATLKCYPIPRHDTVYWYQQGPGQDPQFLISFYEKMQSDKGSIPDRFSAQQFSDYHSELNMSSLELGDSALYFCASSSSSTDTQYFGPGTRLTVL.

The chain combines TRBV3-1 (or the pseudogene TRBV3-2) with TRBJ2-2; no clear D. V was pared by 3 bases and J by 1 base, with 12 bases between. This CDR3 region has 16 residues. Germline V CDR1 and CDR2: LGHDT, YNNKEL (reference sequence). In DNA, the CDR3 is TGTGCCAGCAGCCAGAGCTTAGGGATGAACACCGGGGAGCTGTTTTTT. Amino acid sequence: CASSQSLGMNTGELFF.

V is TRBV27 and J is TRBJ1-1; unclear D gene. The V gene's germline CDR1 is MNHEY and CDR2 SMNVEV (reference sequence). The ends were cut back, 2 bases at V and 0 bases at J, with 10 bases in the middle. This CDR3 is 15 amino acids long. CDR3 nucleotides: TGTGCCAGCAGTTTACAGGAGGGCTTGAACACTGAAGCTTTCTTT. Amino acids: CASSLQEGLNTEAFF.

The chain combines TRBV15 with TRBJ1-4; 9 bases are a match to TRBD1. Germline CDR1 is LNHNV and CDR2 is YYDKDF (reference sequence). This CDR3 contains 17 residues. With 5 bases clipped from V and 8 bases from J, the junction kept 15 bases outside the gene matches. In DNA form, the CDR3 reads TGTGCCACCAGCCCCCCGACGACGGGACAGGGTAACGAAAAACTGTTTTTT. This encodes CATSPPTTGQGNEKLFF.

The rearrangement uses TRBV7-8 and TRBJ1-5; D possibly corresponds to TRBD1 (5 bases). Germline V gene sequence: CDR1 SGHVS, CDR2 FQNEAQ. The CDR3 totals 14 residues. The germline V and J ends were trimmed by 3 bases and 4 bases, with 10 bases remaining between them. This CDR3 is CASSFGAGNQPQHF. The CDR3 DNA is TGTGCCAGCAGCTTTGGGGCAGGGAATCAGCCCCAGCATTTT.